This T cell receptor (beta chain) was identified during a study of cytomegalovirus exposure and HLA in healthy donors. Findings of the study overall: Cytomegalovirus association was assigned to under 200 TCR beta chains.

This clone was counted a single time. Its antigen is unknown. The PCR used 60 Vbeta and 13 Jbeta primers. The protocol was immunoSEQ multiplex PCR, while the TCRdb copy is restricted to in-frame clones and leaves out a portion. The table shows 85,000 to 100,000 clones, with 60% to 85% occurring only once. Donors were nominally healthy when sampled, though unrecorded immune exposures were likely. The sample was PBMCs. The TCR was taken from a man aged 55 to 70 in good health and CMV-seropositive.

The CDR3 loop reads CASSPTQGNTEAFF. The DNA for the CDR3 is TGTGCCAGCAGCCCCACACAGGGGAACACTGAAGCTTTCTTT. The chain links TRBV7-9 to TRBJ1-1, with D perhaps matching TRBD1 (6 bases). The germline V gene encodes CDR1 SEHNR and CDR2 FQNEAQ (reference sequence). Trimming took 5 bases from V and 1 from J, leaving 11 bases between them. The CDR3 has 14 amino acids.